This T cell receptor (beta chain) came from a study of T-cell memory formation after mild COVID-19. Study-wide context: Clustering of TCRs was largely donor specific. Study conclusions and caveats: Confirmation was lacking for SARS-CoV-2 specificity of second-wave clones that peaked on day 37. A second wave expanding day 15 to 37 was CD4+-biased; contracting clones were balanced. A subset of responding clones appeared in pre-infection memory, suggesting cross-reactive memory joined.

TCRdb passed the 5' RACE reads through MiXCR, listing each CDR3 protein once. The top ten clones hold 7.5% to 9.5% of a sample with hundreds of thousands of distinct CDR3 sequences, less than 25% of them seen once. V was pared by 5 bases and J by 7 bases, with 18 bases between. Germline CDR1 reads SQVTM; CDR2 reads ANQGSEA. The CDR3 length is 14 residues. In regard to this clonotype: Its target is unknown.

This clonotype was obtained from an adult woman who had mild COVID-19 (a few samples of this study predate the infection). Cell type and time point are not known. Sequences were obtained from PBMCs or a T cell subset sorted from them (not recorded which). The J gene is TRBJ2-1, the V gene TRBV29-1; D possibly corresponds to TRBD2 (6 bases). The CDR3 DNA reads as TGCAGCGTTCCCCCCCGGGGGAGGTGGAATGAGCAGTTCTTC. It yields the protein CSVPPRGRWNEQFF.